Reported below is one TCR beta chain. Germline-derived CDR1 and CDR2 are MNHEY and SVGEGT. Trimming left V 0 bases short and J 1 base short, with 9 bases between. The CDR3 covers 16 residues. Sequencing used immunoSEQ multiplex PCR; TCRdb keeps in-frame clones, though not all of them. The table shows over 150,000 clones, with about nine tenths occurring only once. This sample was taken from a study of T cell responses to AZD1222 COVID-19 vaccine. The chain recombines TRBV6-2 or TRBV6-3 with TRBJ2-2; D possibly corresponds to TRBD2 (5 bases). This clonotype originated in an adult in good health. The sample consisted of peripheral blood, taken on day 0 of AZD1222 vaccination. The chain's CDR3 is CASSYSRGQNTGELFF. In DNA form, the CDR3 reads TGTGCCAGCAGTTACTCGAGAGGGCAGAACACCGGGGAGCTGTTTTTT.